The 28 T cell receptor beta chains below were found in one sample sequenced in a study of glioma-infiltrating T cells after dendritic cell vaccination. Clones were read by immunoSEQ multiplex PCR, and TCRdb kept only the in-frame ones, dropping some. This sample has more than 95,000 clones, with roughly four fifths found just once. The sample consisted of blood, taken before dendritic cell vaccination. These receptors were collected from a human donor with glioblastoma.

The V and J genes are TRBV5-1 and TRBJ2-5; 10 nucleotides align to TRBD2. This CDR3 is 16 amino acids long. CDR1 SGHRS and CDR2 YFSETQ come from the germline V gene. Trimming removed 4 bases from V and 2 bases from J; junction bases left unmatched: 8. CDR3 sequence reads: CASSRGTSASQETQYF. The CDR3 DNA sequence: TGCGCCAGCAGCAGAGGGACTAGCGCCTCACAAGAGACCCAGTACTTC.

This clone came up once. This chain links TRBV27 with TRBJ2-5, with TRBD1 matching over 11 bases. CDR3 length: 15 amino acids. Germline CDR1 and CDR2: MNHEY and SMNVEV (reference sequence). The V and J ends lost 2 bases and 3 bases, in that order; junction bases with no gene match: 2. This CDR3 is CASSLGDRGKETQYF. CDR3 DNA sequence: TGTGCCAGCAGTTTAGGGGACAGGGGGAAAGAGACCCAGTACTTC.

The CDR3 DNA is TGTGCCAGTAGTGTGGGACAGGGCCTTCGCTACGAGCAGTACTTC. Translation: CASSVGQGLRYEQYF. The V and J genes are TRBV19 and TRBJ2-5, with 9 bases that match TRBD1. The tail of the sequence fits TRBJ2-7 better, so the J call may be wrong. The V gene's germline CDR1 is LNHDA and CDR2 SQIVND (reference sequence). The CDR3 has 15 amino acids.

The CDR3 DNA sequence: TGTGCCAGCAGCGGAGGTGGAACCGGGGAGCTGTTTTTT. It is translated as CASSGGGTGELFF. The rearrangement uses TRBV25-1 and TRBJ2-2, with D perhaps matching TRBD2 (5 bases). Germline CDR1 is MGHDK and CDR2 is SYGVNS. V was cut by 6 bases and J by 5 bases, with 10 bases left in between. This CDR3 is built from 13 residues.

CDR3 residues: CASSLGTGIYGYTF. CDR3 DNA sequence: TGCGCCAGCAGCCTAGGGACAGGAATCTATGGCTACACCTTC. This sequence joins TRBV5-1 and TRBJ1-2; 8 positions match TRBD1. The CDR3 runs to 14 residues. The germline V gene encodes CDR1 SGHRS and CDR2 YFSETQ. V lost 4 bases to trimming and J lost 4 bases; unmatched junction nucleotides: 6.

V and J are TRBV30 and TRBJ1-5; D gene ambiguous. Trimming shortened V by 0 bases and J by 5 bases, and 8 bases separated the two germline ends. The CDR3 runs to 13 residues. Germline lookup yields CDR1 GTSNPN and CDR2 SVGIG (reference sequence). CDR3 bases: TGTGCCTGGAGTGTGGTAGTAGATCAGCCCCAGCATTTT. Translation: CAWSVVVDQPQHF.

The J gene is TRBJ2-7, the V gene TRBV19; TRBD2 is a possible D gene (7 bases). Trimming removed 8 bases at V and 1 base at J, with 15 bases between. Germline V lookup: CDR1 LNHDA, CDR2 SQIVND (reference sequence). This CDR3 contains 14 residues. In DNA, the CDR3 is TGTGCCAGTCCCATGGGGAGGGGGTCCTACGAGCAGTACTTC. It yields the protein CASPMGRGSYEQYF.

The chain has TRBV29-1 and TRBJ2-3; 11 bases are a match to TRBD1. The CDR3 extends over 14 amino acids. Germline V lookup: CDR1 SQVTM, CDR2 ANQGSEA. Losses at the gene ends were 6 bases for V and 2 bases for J; bases not matched to a gene: 4. This CDR3 reads CSVKGQGDTDTQYF. In DNA, the CDR3 is TGCAGCGTAAAGGGACAGGGGGACACAGATACGCAGTATTTT.

This rearrangement joins TRBV19 to TRBJ2-2; D may be TRBD2 (6 bases). This CDR3 spans 15 amino acids. CDR1 LNHDA and CDR2 SQIVND come from the germline V gene (reference sequence). Trimming took off 1 base at V and 0 bases at J, with 6 bases between the two ends. The CDR3 nucleotides are TGTGCCAGTAGTATAGGGGGGGCGAACACCGGGGAGCTGTTTTTT. This gives the protein CASSIGGANTGELFF.

V gene TRBV6-4 combines with J gene TRBJ1-5, with 7 bases identical to TRBD1. V shed 2 bases, J shed 0 bases, and the junction held 10 bases outside the gene matches. CDR3 length: 18 amino acids. Germline CDR1 is MRHNA and CDR2 is SNTAGT. CDR3 protein: CASSDRGTEMDSNQPQHF. The DNA for the CDR3 is TGTGCCAGCAGTGACAGGGGGACAGAAATGGATAGCAATCAGCCCCAGCATTTT.

The rearrangement joins TRBV5-1 to TRBJ2-1, with 7 bases that match TRBD1. This CDR3 spans 15 amino acids. J lost 4 bases, V lost 0 bases, and 4 bases had no gene match. Germline V gives CDR1 SGHRS, CDR2 YFSETQ. The CDR3 DNA is TGCGCCAGCAGCTTGGGCGACAGGGAATACAATGAGCAGTTCTTC. It yields the protein CASSLGDREYNEQFF.

The chain carries TRBV30 and TRBJ2-5; 11 bases map to TRBD2. Germline V lookup: CDR1 GTSNPN, CDR2 SVGIG (reference sequence). V shed 2 bases, J shed 3 bases, and the junction held 14 bases outside the gene matches. The CDR3 totals 18 residues. As DNA, the CDR3 is TGTGCCTGGAGTCCTCCCCCTAGCGGGGGGCCCCCTAAAGAGACCCAGTACTTC. Translated, it gives CAWSPPPSGGPPKETQYF.

The chain recombines TRBV5-6 with TRBJ2-3, with TRBD2 matching 10 bases. The junction had 11 bases not matched to a gene; V was cut back by 3 bases and J by 7 bases. The CDR3 is 16 residues long. Germline CDR1 SGHDT, CDR2 YYEEEE. This CDR3 is CASSSLPAGGPHTQYF. The CDR3 DNA follows: TGTGCCAGCAGCTCGCTCCCAGCGGGGGGGCCTCATACGCAGTATTTT.

V gene TRBV5-1 combines with J gene TRBJ2-5, with 8 bases that match TRBD1. V shed 1 base and J 5 bases; nucleotides not matched to a gene: 7. The germline gives CDR1 SGHRS, CDR2 YFSETQ. This CDR3 comprises 15 residues. CDR3 sequence: CASSLLGRGPETQYF. DNA for the CDR3: TGCGCCAGCAGCTTGCTAGGCAGGGGGCCGGAGACCCAGTACTTC.

The V gene is TRBV5-4, the J gene TRBJ2-4; D possibly corresponds to TRBD1 (5 bases). V lost 1 base, J lost 7 bases, and 9 bases lay in between. This CDR3 contains 13 residues. CDR1 and CDR2 from the germline V gene are SGHNT and YYREEE (reference sequence). The CDR3 reads CASSLRGQNIQYF. The DNA of the CDR3 is TGTGCCAGCAGCTTGAGGGGCCAGAACATTCAGTACTTC.

The CDR3 DNA reads as TGTGCCAGTAGTAGCCTAGCGGGGGGCGAGCAGTACTTC. Amino acid sequence: CASSSLAGGEQYF. This chain joins TRBV19 and TRBJ2-7; 11 bases agree with TRBD2. Per germline, CDR1 LNHDA and CDR2 SQIVND (reference sequence). V dropped 4 bases and J dropped 6; count of bases not matched to a gene: 2. The CDR3 is 13 residues long.

The J gene is TRBJ1-3, the V gene TRBV5-1; no firm D call. This CDR3 is built from 14 residues. Trimming shortened V by 1 base and J by 4 bases, and 9 bases separated the two germline ends. The germline gives CDR1 SGHRS, CDR2 YFSETQ. The CDR3 nucleotides read TGCGCCAGCAGCTTGACAGCCCCGGGAAACACCATATATTTT. Its protein is CASSLTAPGNTIYF.

The gene calls are TRBV18 and TRBJ1-2, with D unresolved. Germline values: CDR1 KGHSH, CDR2 LQKENI. Trimming pared 5 bases from V and 6 bases from J, leaving 13 bases between. The CDR3 spans 13 residues. The CDR3 protein is CASSSRTDDGYTF. Written as DNA, the CDR3 is TGTGCCAGCTCATCGCGAACAGACGATGGCTACACCTTC.

The chain has TRBV6-1 and TRBJ2-6; a possible D gene is TRBD2 (6 bases). V was pared by 3 bases and J by 4 bases, with 22 bases between. This CDR3 is built from 19 residues. CDR1 MNHNS and CDR2 SASEGT come from the germline V gene. CDR3: CASSDPGPGLFSGANVLTF. CDR3 nucleotides: TGTGCCAGCAGTGATCCCGGCCCGGGACTCTTTTCGGGGGCCAACGTCCTGACTTTC.

The chain is built from TRBV10-1 and TRBJ2-1, with D unclear. The V end was cut by 2 bases, the J end by 7 bases, with 12 bases between. The CDR3 loop spans 14 amino acids. Germline assignment: CDR1 WNHNN and CDR2 SYGVQD (reference sequence). CDR3 amino acids: CASSEMNGRNEQFF. CDR3 coding DNA: TGCGCCAGCAGTGAGATGAACGGCAGGAATGAGCAGTTCTTC.

The V call is TRBV5-6, the J call TRBJ2-3; 15 bases are a match to TRBD2. The CDR3 loop spans 17 amino acids. Looked up from germline, CDR1 is SGHDT and CDR2 is YYEEEE. The V gene end was trimmed by 2 bases and the J gene end by 3 bases; junction bases not matched to a gene: 4. DNA for the CDR3: TGTGCCAGCAGCTTTGGGACTAGCGGGGGGTTAACAGATACGCAGTATTTT. It specifies CASSFGTSGGLTDTQYF.

The V and J genes are TRBV11-3 and TRBJ2-2; 9 positions agree with TRBD2. The J segment lost 6 bases and the V segment lost 5 bases, leaving 16 bases of the junction unmatched. Per germline, CDR1 SGHNT and CDR2 YENEEA. The CDR3 consists of 18 residues. The CDR3 sequence is CASSPPGTSYGGAGELFF. CDR3 in DNA: TGTGCCAGCAGCCCCCCCGGGACTAGCTACGGCGGGGCCGGGGAGCTGTTTTTT.

As regards this clone: A read error may account for a junction end that differs from germline. The rearrangement joins TRBV7-7 to TRBJ2-5, with TRBD2 matching 8 bases. Looked up from germline, CDR1 is SSHAT and CDR2 is FNYEAQ (reference sequence). The CDR3 has 15 amino acids. The CDR3 nucleotides are TGTGCTAGCAGCTCCCCCGGGAGGGGCCAAGAGACCCAGTACTTC. This gives the protein CASSSPGRGQETQYF. Filled out from reference TRBV7-7 and TRBJ2-5, the complete variable domain reads GAGVSQSPRYKVTKRGQDVTLRCDPISSHATLYWYQQALGQGPEFLTYFNYEAQPDKSGLPSDRFSAERPEGSISTLTIQRTEQRDSAMYRCASSSPGRGQETQYFGPGTRLLVL.

This clone came up a few times. Here the CDR3 reads CASTPQGGSGNTIYF. The DNA of the CDR3 is TGTGCCAGCACGCCTCAAGGGGGCTCTGGAAACACCATATATTTT. The chain employs TRBV11-2 and TRBJ1-3, with D perhaps TRBD1 (6 bases). The CDR3 contains 15 residues. V was shortened by 7 bases and J by 0 bases, with 13 bases between the two germline ends. Germline CDR1 and CDR2: SGHAT and FQNNGV.

This sequence joins TRBV6-5 and TRBJ2-5; TRBD2 matches at 12 bases. Germline V CDR1 and CDR2: MNHEY, SVGAGI. The CDR3 has 16 residues. Trimming took 0 bases from V and 4 from J; bases not matched to a gene: 3. The CDR3 nucleotides are TGTGCCAGCAGTTACTCGGCACTAGCGGGGGGAGAGACCCAGTACTTC. Its translation: CASSYSALAGGETQYF.

This clone was recorded only once. The germline gene is not matched at one end of the junction; a read error may be the cause. This sample includes further DNA sequences coding for the same CDR3. The chain has TRBV7-2 and TRBJ2-7, with D perhaps matching TRBD1 (6 bases). Looked up from germline, CDR1 is SGHTA and CDR2 is FQGNSA. The CDR3 spans 14 residues. The chain's CDR3 is CASRSGESSYEQYF. The CDR3 DNA reads TGTGCCAGCAGGTCAGGGGAAAGCTCCTACGAACAGTACTTC.

V usage is TRBV2 and J usage is TRBJ1-5; weak D call: TRBD1 (6 bases). The V gene's germline CDR1 is SNHLY and CDR2 FYNNEI. V lost 6 bases and J 3 bases, leaving 9 bases between the germline ends. CDR3 length equals 13 residues. The CDR3 DNA follows: TGTGCCAGCAGACAGGGTTACAATCAGCCCCAGCATTTT. Translated: CASRQGYNQPQHF. The variable domain in full, with the rest retrieved from reference TRBV2 and TRBJ1-5, is EPEVTQTPSHQVTQMGQEVILRCVPISNHLYFYWYRQILGQKVEFLVSFYNNEISEKSEIFDDQFSVERPDGSNFTLKIRSTKLEDSAMYFCASRQGYNQPQHFGDGTRLSIL.

The genes are TRBV7-9 and TRBJ2-3; maybe TRBD2 (6 bases). The CDR3 has 15 residues. The germline V gene has CDR1 SEHNR and CDR2 FQNEAQ (reference sequence). The V end was cut by 3 bases, the J end by 0 bases, with 10 bases between. This CDR3 reads CASSLAGISTDTQYF. DNA for the CDR3: TGTGCCAGCAGCTTGGCGGGGATTAGCACAGATACGCAGTATTTT. The whole variable domain, remainder taken from reference TRBV7-9 and TRBJ2-3, is DTGVSQNPRHKITKRGQNVTFRCDPISEHNRLYWYRQTLGQGPEFLTYFQNEAQLEKSRLLSDRFSAERPKGSFSTLEIQRTEQGDSAMYLCASSLAGISTDTQYFGPGTRLTVL.